One sample yielded the 30 T cell receptor beta chains listed below, sequenced in a study of T cells in Graves' hyperthyroidism and ophthalmopathy. Authors of the study amplified TCR beta CDR3 regions from RNA transcripts. The TCR CDR3 was amplified in a first-round RT-PCR using the HTBI primer set. TCRdb processed the multiplex PCR reads anew with MiXCR; each CDR3 protein has one entry. The sample lists a few hundred thousand distinct CDR3 sequences, around 15% occurring once. Sequenced sample: blood. These receptors originate from a woman aged 40 to 50 with Graves' ophthalmopathy.

This clonotype was observed many times. The V call is TRBV30, the J call TRBJ2-5; D remains ambiguous. V gave up 4 bases and J gave up 7 bases, with 13 bases separating them. The V gene's germline CDR1 is GTSNPN and CDR2 SVGIG (reference sequence). This CDR3 spans 12 amino acids. CDR3 region: CAWKGPWGTQYF. The CDR3 bases are TGTGCCTGGAAAGGACCCTGGGGGACCCAGTACTTC. Together with reference TRBV30 and TRBJ2-5, the CDR3 gives the full variable domain: SQTIHQWPATLVQPVGSPLSLECTVEGTSNPNLYWYRQAAGRGLQLLFYSVGIGQISSEVPQNLSASRPQDRQFILSSKKLLLSDSGFYLCAWKGPWGTQYFGPGTRLLVL.

This sequence joins TRBV6-1 and TRBJ1-1, with no clear D. The V end lost 2 bases, the J end lost 5 bases, and 15 bases lay between the germline ends. The germline gives CDR1 MNHNS, CDR2 SASEGT. There are 15 residues in the CDR3. The CDR3 bases are TGTGCCAGCAGTGAATCTCGCTTGCTGTTGACTGAAGCTTTCTTT. Translation: CASSESRLLLTEAFF.

There are many counts of this clonotype. The chain links TRBV5-1 to TRBJ2-1, with 11 bases fitting TRBD2. With 2 bases clipped from V and 6 bases from J, the junction kept 7 bases outside the gene matches. Germline values: CDR1 SGHRS, CDR2 YFSETQ. The CDR3 consists of 16 residues. The CDR3 region has the DNA TGCGCCAGCAGCTTTGAGACTAGCGGGATTGCCAATGAGCAGTTCTTC. This encodes CASSFETSGIANEQFF.

This clonotype showed up just a few times. This sequence joins TRBV18 and TRBJ2-5, with 8 bases aligning to TRBD1. The CDR3 has 15 amino acids. V lost 6 bases to trimming and J lost 5 bases; unmatched junction nucleotides: 11. Germline V gene sequence: CDR1 KGHSH, CDR2 LQKENI. The CDR3 sequence: CASSLRQGQSETQYF. The CDR3 DNA follows: TGTGCCAGCTCTCTCAGACAGGGGCAAAGTGAGACCCAGTACTTC.

This clonotype was counted many times. The rearrangement links TRBV13 to TRBJ1-4, with 8 bases lining up with TRBD1. The CDR3 has 14 amino acids. Germline V gives CDR1 PRHDT, CDR2 FYEKMQ (reference sequence). With 5 bases clipped from V and 8 bases from J, the junction kept 7 bases outside the gene matches. CDR3 sequence (DNA): TGTGCCAGCAGCCCTTGGACAGGGAAAGAAAAACTGTTTTTT. It is translated as CASSPWTGKEKLFF.

This clonotype has ten or more counts. This chain connects TRBV20-1 to TRBJ1-2, with D uncertain. V was shortened by 0 bases and J by 4 bases, with 9 bases between the two germline ends. The CDR3 is made up of 13 amino acids. Germline V gene lookup returns CDR1 DFQATT and CDR2 SNEGSKA (reference sequence). The CDR3 sequence: CSARENTFYGYTF. The CDR3 nucleotides read TGCAGTGCTAGAGAAAACACATTCTATGGCTACACCTTC.

The J gene is TRBJ1-1, the V gene TRBV28; tentatively, D is TRBD1 (5 bases). The CDR3 runs 15 residues. Per the germline V gene, CDR1 is MDHEN and CDR2 is SYDVKM. The V end lost 5 bases, the J end lost 1 base, and 14 bases lay between the germline ends. The CDR3: CASSPGDRRNTEAFF. CDR3 sequence (DNA): TGTGCCAGCAGTCCCGGGGACCGGCGGAACACTGAAGCTTTCTTT.

This clonotype was seen repeatedly, ten times or more. The chain uses TRBV6-1 and TRBJ1-5, with D tentatively TRBD1 (5 bases). The CDR3 consists of 17 residues. Deletions cut 4 bases from V and 4 bases from J, with 20 bases between. CDR1 and CDR2 (germline): MNHNS, SASEGT. CDR3 in amino acids: CASSGGTVVFWNQPQHF. CDR3 DNA: TGTGCCAGCAGTGGGGGGACGGTAGTTTTTTGGAATCAGCCCCAGCATTTT.

There are many counts of this clonotype. This rearrangement joins TRBV2 to TRBJ1-2, with D possibly being TRBD1 (5 bases). The CDR3 length is 14 residues. The V end lost 2 bases, the J end lost 6 bases, and 13 bases lay between the germline ends. Looked up from germline, CDR1 is SNHLY and CDR2 is FYNNEI. CDR3 loop: CASSENRQGDGYTF. DNA of the CDR3: TGTGCCAGCAGTGAAAATCGGCAGGGCGATGGCTACACCTTC.

This clonotype was seen a handful of times. A clone one base away is much larger, so this may be a read error. The genes are TRBV11-2 and TRBJ2-1, with 10 bases aligning to TRBD2. CDR1 and CDR2 from the germline V gene are SGHAT and FQNNGV. The CDR3 has 15 residues. The ends lost 6 bases at V and 4 bases at J; junction bases unmatched: 6. CDR3 region: CASRTGTSVYNEQFF. The CDR3, as DNA: TGTGCCAGCAGAACCGGGACTAGCGTGTACAATGAGCAGTTCTTC.

The chain links TRBV6-1 to TRBJ2-7; D remains ambiguous. Trimming took 6 bases from V and 0 from J, leaving 9 bases between them. CDR3 length: 13 residues. CDR1 and CDR2 from the germline V gene are MNHNS and SASEGT. The CDR3 nucleotides are TGTGCCAGCAGAATAGACAACTCCTACGAGCAGTACTTC. Protein product: CASRIDNSYEQYF.

This clonotype was observed at least ten times. The chain is built from TRBV5-1 and TRBJ2-3; TRBD1 aligns across 7 bases. The CDR3 sequence is 13 residues long. Looked up from germline, CDR1 is SGHRS and CDR2 is YFSETQ. Trimming at V came to 3 bases and at J to 4 bases, leaving 2 bases not matched to a gene. CDR3 sequence (DNA): TGCGCCAGCAGCTGGACAGGTCCAGATACGCAGTATTTT. It specifies CASSWTGPDTQYF.

The V gene is TRBV12-3 or TRBV12-4, the J gene TRBJ2-3, with TRBD1 matching 9 bases. Trimming at V came to 5 bases and at J to 8 bases, leaving 11 bases not matched to a gene. The CDR3 is made up of 15 amino acids. CDR3 nucleotide sequence: TGTGCCAGCAGTCCGGGACAGGGAAGAGGAGGTACGCAGTATTTT. Protein sequence: CASSPGQGRGGTQYF.

This sequence joins TRBV29-1 and TRBJ1-6; D is unresolved. CDR3 length: 16 residues. V lost 0 bases, J lost 7 bases, and 16 bases lay in between. CDR1 and CDR2 from the germline V gene are SQVTM and ANQGSEA. In DNA, the CDR3 is TGCAGCGTTGAAGAGCCAAGTCCACTATTAAATTCACCCCTCCACTTT. Encoded protein: CSVEEPSPLLNSPLHF.

This clonotype came up many times. This chain connects TRBV2 to TRBJ2-1, with 15 bases lining up with TRBD2. Germline V gives CDR1 SNHLY, CDR2 FYNNEI. CDR3 length equals 18 residues. With 7 bases clipped from V and 7 bases from J, the junction kept 14 bases outside the gene matches. The CDR3 spells CASTLSRTSGRAGNEQFF. The DNA of the CDR3 is TGTGCCAGCACCCTCTCACGGACTAGCGGGAGGGCCGGGAATGAGCAGTTCTTC.

This clonotype has at least ten counts. For the CDR3, the DNA is TGTGCCAGCAGCTTATCGCTTGAGCAGTTCTTC. Translating gives CASSLSLEQFF. The chain employs TRBV7-2 and TRBJ2-1, with D unclear. CDR1 and CDR2 (germline): SGHTA, FQGNSA. The CDR3 consists of 11 residues. Trimming removed 2 bases from V and 9 bases from J, with 5 bases in between.

Ten or more counts support this clonotype. V is TRBV7-3 and J is TRBJ2-3; the D is unclear. This CDR3 spans 14 amino acids. V lost 2 bases, J lost 0 bases, and 6 bases lay in between. Germline V gene sequence: CDR1 SGHTA, CDR2 FQGTGA. CDR3 region: CASSLYSSTDTQYF. For the CDR3, the DNA is TGTGCCAGCAGCTTATATTCTAGCACAGATACGCAGTATTTT.

This rearrangement joins TRBV19 to TRBJ2-3; 7 bases fit TRBD2. The CDR3 is 15 residues long. The V segment lost 5 bases and the J segment 7 bases; nucleotides outside the gene matches: 12. Germline V gene lookup returns CDR1 LNHDA and CDR2 SQIVND (reference sequence). DNA for the CDR3: TGTGCCAGTAGTCCCAATAGCGGGCCCGGAAATACGCAGTATTTT. Protein product: CASSPNSGPGNTQYF.

In its sample, this clonotype was seen a few times. V is TRBV5-1 and J is TRBJ2-5, with D tentatively TRBD1 (5 bases). This CDR3 has 14 amino acids. CDR1 is SGHRS, CDR2 YFSETQ, per germline. Trimming stripped 5 bases from V and 1 base from J, with 12 bases between. DNA of the CDR3: TGCGCCAGCAGGTGGCAGGGTCCCCAAGAGACCCAGTACTTC. It yields the protein CASRWQGPQETQYF. The full variable domain, rest sourced from reference TRBV5-1 and TRBJ2-5, is KAGVTQTPRYLIKTRGQQVTLSCSPISGHRSVSWYQQTPGQGLQFLFEYFSETQRNKGNFPGRFSGRQFSNSRSEMNVSTLELGDSALYLCASRWQGPQETQYFGPGTRLLVL.

The chain combines TRBV19 with TRBJ2-3; D is ambiguous. Germline assignment: CDR1 LNHDA and CDR2 SQIVND (reference sequence). V was cut by 10 bases and J by 0 bases, with 11 bases left in between. This CDR3 has 13 residues. CDR3 in amino acids: CATSTASTDTQYF. CDR3 DNA sequence: TGTGCCACCTCGACGGCAAGCACAGATACGCAGTATTTT.

This clonotype has more than one count but fewer than ten. The rearrangement links TRBV19 to TRBJ1-1; no firm D call. Between the trimmed V and J ends, which lost 10 bases and 2 bases, there was a span of 14 bases. Germline CDR1 LNHDA, CDR2 SQIVND (reference sequence). This CDR3 has 13 amino acids. The CDR3 bases are TGTGCCACCAAGGGTCGGATAAACACTGAAGCTTTCTTT. Its translation is CATKGRINTEAFF.

Concerning this clonotype: This clone may be a read error of a much larger clone one base away. The final CDR3 position lacks the conserved phenylalanine or tryptophan, pointing to a likely read error. This chain links TRBV7-2 with TRBJ2-1; 7 nucleotides match TRBD2. The CDR3 sequence is 18 residues long. Germline loops: CDR1 SGHTA, CDR2 FQGNSA. The J segment lost 6 bases and the V segment lost 0 bases, leaving 14 bases of the junction unmatched. CDR3 DNA: TGTGCCAGCAGCTTAGCGGCGGTACCGGGGGGTCTTGGCAATGAGCAGTTCCTC. It encodes CASSLAAVPGGLGNEQFL.

The rearrangement uses TRBV6-9 and TRBJ1-4; D is possibly TRBD1 (5 bases). Per germline, CDR1 MNHGY and CDR2 SVAAGI. Trimming stripped 3 bases from V and 2 bases from J, with 7 bases between. CDR3 size: 14 residues. In DNA, the CDR3 is TGTGCCAGCAGTTACAAGGGGACTAATGAAAAACTGTTTTTT. Translating gives CASSYKGTNEKLFF.

This clonotype was observed many times. V and J are TRBV5-1 and TRBJ1-1; the match to TRBD1 covers 9 bases. The CDR3 loop spans 14 amino acids. With 5 bases clipped from V and 7 bases from J, the junction kept 9 bases outside the gene matches. Germline CDR1 SGHRS, CDR2 YFSETQ. The CDR3 DNA is TGCGCCAGCAGACCACAGGGGGCGCGGGGTGAAGCTTTCTTT. Translating it yields CASRPQGARGEAFF.

The sample holds a few counts of this clonotype. The genes are TRBV20-1 and TRBJ2-3; the match to TRBD2 covers 12 bases. Germline V CDR1 and CDR2: DFQATT, SNEGSKA (reference sequence). The CDR3 is 14 residues long. Losses at the gene ends were 6 bases for V and 6 bases for J; bases not matched to a gene: 7. For the CDR3, the DNA is TGCAGTGCCTACGGACTAGCGGGATTGGATACGCAGTATTTT. Residues: CSAYGLAGLDTQYF.

As regards this clonotype: This may be a read error: a much more frequent sequence differs by one nucleotide. The rearrangement joins TRBV7-8 to TRBJ1-2, with D possibly TRBD1 on 6 matching bases. V was shortened by 5 bases and J by 4 bases, with 23 bases between the two germline ends. The length of the CDR3 is 17 residues. Per germline, CDR1 SGHVS and CDR2 FQNEAQ. CDR3 loop: CASSRIGGAGSLYGYTF. CDR3 bases: TGTGCCAGCAGCCGAATAGGGGGGGCAGGGTCGCTCTATGGCTACACCTTC. Complete variable domain (other parts from reference TRBV7-8 and TRBJ1-2): GAGVSQSPRYKVAKRGQDVALRCDPISGHVSLFWYQQALGQGPEFLTYFQNEAQLDKSGLPSDRFFAERPEGSVSTLKIQRTQQEDSAVYLCASSRIGGAGSLYGYTFGSGTRLTVV.

This clonotype turned up a few times. V usage is TRBV30 and J usage is TRBJ2-4, with TRBD1 identical over 8 bases. Trimming removed 0 bases from V and 5 bases from J; junction bases left unmatched: 0. Germline V gives CDR1 GTSNPN, CDR2 SVGIG (reference sequence). This CDR3 has 13 residues. The CDR3 region has the DNA TGTGCCTGGAGTGTGGGACAGGAAAACATTCAGTACTTC. It yields the protein CAWSVGQENIQYF.

The chain employs TRBV2 and TRBJ2-3; 9 bases agree with TRBD2. Germline assignment: CDR1 SNHLY and CDR2 FYNNEI. CDR3 length equals 13 residues. Germline trimming cut 9 bases from V and 6 bases from J; bases unmatched to any gene: 7. CDR3 loop: CARGAGGMDTQYF. Here the CDR3 DNA reads TGTGCCAGGGGAGCGGGGGGAATGGATACGCAGTATTTT.

This clonotype was recorded at least ten times. V and J are TRBV5-1 and TRBJ1-2; no firm D call. Trimming shortened V by 0 bases and J by 6 bases, and 12 bases separated the two germline ends. CDR1 is SGHRS, CDR2 YFSETQ, per germline. The CDR3 covers 14 residues. The DNA of the CDR3 is TGCGCCAGCAGCTTGGAGGGCACAGAAAATGGCTACACCTTC. It codes for CASSLEGTENGYTF.

V usage is TRBV28 and J usage is TRBJ2-1, with 15 bases aligning to TRBD2. V lost 4 bases, J lost 7 bases, and 11 bases stayed unmatched. The CDR3 has 18 amino acids. CDR1 MDHEN and CDR2 SYDVKM come from the germline V gene. For the CDR3, the DNA is TGTGCCAGCAGTTCGCAAACCGGACTAGCGGGAGGGTTGAATGAGCAGTTCTTC. This gives the protein CASSSQTGLAGGLNEQFF.